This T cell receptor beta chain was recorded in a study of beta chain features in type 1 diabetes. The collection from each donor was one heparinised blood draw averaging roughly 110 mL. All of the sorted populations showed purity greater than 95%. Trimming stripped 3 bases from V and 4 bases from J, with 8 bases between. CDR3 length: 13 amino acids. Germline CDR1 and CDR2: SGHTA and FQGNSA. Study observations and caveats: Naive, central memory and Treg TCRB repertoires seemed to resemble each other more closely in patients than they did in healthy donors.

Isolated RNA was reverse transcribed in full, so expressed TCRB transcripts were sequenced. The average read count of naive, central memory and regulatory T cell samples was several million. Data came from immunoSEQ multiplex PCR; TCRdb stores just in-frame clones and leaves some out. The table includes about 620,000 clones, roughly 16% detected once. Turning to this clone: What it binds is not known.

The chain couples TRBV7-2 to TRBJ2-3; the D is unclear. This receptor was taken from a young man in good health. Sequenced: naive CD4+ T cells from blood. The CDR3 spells CASSFLLADTQYF. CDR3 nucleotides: TGTGCCAGCAGCTTTTTGTTGGCAGATACGCAGTATTTT.